This record concerns one T cell receptor beta chain sequence. Its antigen is as yet unknown. The data were obtained in a study of shared clonotypes between healthy human individuals. General study points: Estimated clonotype richness was generally higher in naive than memory subsets. Some naive CD4 clonotypes, roughly 5%, turned up in common across a few donors.

Some clones are missing from TCRdb's copy, which holds only in-frame ones; the method was immunoSEQ multiplex PCR. The sample holds about 2.1 million clones, just over 90% seen once. V lost 2 bases to trimming and J lost 3 bases, with 14 bases between them. Germline V CDR1 and CDR2: MNHEY, SMNVEV (reference sequence). The CDR3 consists of 15 residues. Naive CD8 cells lacked CD45RO, underwent positive selection for CCR7 and left out terminally differentiated effector memory CD45RA+ cells. The sequencing input was naive CD8+ T cells from PBMCs. This receptor was identified in a man in his late teens or twenties in good health. Some clones in this sample may be carry-over from other donors' samples. The V gene is TRBV27, the J gene TRBJ2-7, with D hard to call. The CDR3 here is CASSLRYSSVYEQYF. CDR3 in DNA: TGTGCCAGCAGTTTAAGGTACAGTTCGGTCTACGAGCAGTACTTC.